A single sample is the source of the 6 T cell receptor beta chains below, sequenced in a study of blood T cells in healthy people across ages. Together with a sample-barcoded 5' primer, a J-beta primer mix was included in a second PCR lasting about 7 to 11 cycles. From the 5' RACE reads, TCRdb called clonotypes with MiXCR, one entry per CDR3 protein. The sample carries 700,000 or so distinct CDR3 sequences, roughly two fifths recorded once. Sequenced input: blood. Receptor source: an older man in good health.

J is TRBJ2-1 and V is TRBV12-3 or TRBV12-4; 11 bases agree with TRBD2. The CDR3 is 16 residues long. J gave up 9 bases and V 6 bases, and 13 bases lay outside the gene matches. This CDR3 reads CASSQIVRLAGPEQFF. In DNA, the CDR3 is TGTGCCAGCAGCCAAATCGTGAGACTAGCGGGACCTGAGCAGTTCTTC.

This clonotype has just a few counts. V usage is TRBV29-1 and J usage is TRBJ2-5; D perhaps matches TRBD1 (5 bases). Trimming shortened V by 0 bases and J by 6 bases, and 17 bases separated the two germline ends. The CDR3 has 15 residues. Germline loops: CDR1 SQVTM, CDR2 ANQGSEA. CDR3 nucleotide sequence: TGCAGCGTTGAAGAGTTATTGGGGCCCCTGAAGACCCAGTACTTC. It codes for CSVEELLGPLKTQYF.

The chain couples TRBV5-1 to TRBJ2-2, with TRBD2 matching 8 bases. V dropped 6 bases and J dropped 2; count of bases not matched to a gene: 6. The germline V gene encodes CDR1 SGHRS and CDR2 YFSETQ. The CDR3 spans 15 residues. CDR3 DNA sequence: TGCGCCAGCATACCGACTAGCGCCAACACCGGGGAGCTGTTTTTT. Protein sequence: CASIPTSANTGELFF.

As concerns this clonotype: A much bigger clone sits one base away, suggesting this may be a read error. J is TRBJ2-5 and V is TRBV7-2; 10 bases align to TRBD2. Germline V CDR1 and CDR2: SGHTA, FQGNSA. This CDR3 contains 15 residues. The CDR3 reads CAGSLEAGGPETQYF. The DNA for the CDR3 is TGTGCCGGCAGCTTAGAAGCGGGGGGGCCTGAGACCCAGTACTTC.

This CDR3 reads CASSKGQDNYGYTF. The CDR3 DNA follows: TGTGCCAGCAGCAAGGGACAGGATAACTATGGCTACACCTTC. This chain connects TRBV5-6 to TRBJ1-2; 8 positions agree with TRBD1. The germline CDR1 and CDR2 sequences are SGHDT and YYEEEE. The V segment lost 4 bases and the J segment 1 base; nucleotides outside the gene matches: 3. The CDR3 is 14 residues long.

Points on this clonotype: This could be a read error, since a much larger clone is one nucleotide away. The chain carries TRBV7-2 and TRBJ2-7; D is tentatively TRBD1 or TRBD2 (5 bases each). The J call may be in error: the DNA end matches TRBJ2-5 better. Germline loops: CDR1 SGHTA, CDR2 FQGNSA. CDR3 size: 13 residues. The CDR3 bases are TGTGCCAGCAGCTGGGGGTTTCGGGAGACCCAGTACTTC. This translates into CASSWGFRETQYF.